This T cell receptor beta chain was recovered during a study of shared clonotypes between healthy human individuals. The naive CD8 subset, CD45RO-negative cells positively selected for CCR7, excluded terminally differentiated effector memory CD45RA+ cells. After removal of 5 bases from V and 6 bases from J, the junction contained 7 bases not matched to a gene. CDR3 length: 15 residues. Germline V gene lookup returns CDR1 PRHDT and CDR2 FYEKMQ (reference sequence). Original data processing: Junction-only immunoSEQ data arrived without quality scores, meaning filtering differed. Clones were sequenced by immunoSEQ multiplex PCR, and TCRdb holds only the in-frame ones, with some missing. V and J calls and clone size are copied from that table; D and trimming were computed from the DNA. The repertoire includes nearly 2 million clones, approximately 94% of them detected once, and roughly 1% sits in the top ten.

Sequencing input: naive CD8+ T cells sorted from blood. This sequence originates from a man aged 18 to 30 in good health. V is TRBV13 and J is TRBJ1-4, with TRBD1 matching over 9 bases. CDR3 nucleotide sequence: TGTGCCAGCAGCCCAGGTGGACAGGGGTATGAAAAACTGTTTTTT. Translated, it gives CASSPGGQGYEKLFF.